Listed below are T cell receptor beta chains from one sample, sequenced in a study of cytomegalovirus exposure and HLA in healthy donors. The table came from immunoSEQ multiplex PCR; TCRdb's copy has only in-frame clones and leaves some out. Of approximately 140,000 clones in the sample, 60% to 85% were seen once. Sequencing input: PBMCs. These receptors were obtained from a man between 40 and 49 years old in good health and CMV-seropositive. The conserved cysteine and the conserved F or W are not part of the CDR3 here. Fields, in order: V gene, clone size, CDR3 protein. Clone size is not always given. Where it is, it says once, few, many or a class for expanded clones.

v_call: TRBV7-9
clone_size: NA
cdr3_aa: ASSPTSGAKQF

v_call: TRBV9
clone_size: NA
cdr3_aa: ASTPGGP

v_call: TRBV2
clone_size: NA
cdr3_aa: ASSRTGGKNNEQF

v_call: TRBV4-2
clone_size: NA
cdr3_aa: ASSQVGGGWNNEQF

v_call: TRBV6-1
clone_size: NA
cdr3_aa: ASSEASRDWDYNSPLH

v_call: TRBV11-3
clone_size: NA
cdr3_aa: ASSLDPGQGAEKLF

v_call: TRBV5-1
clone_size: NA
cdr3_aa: ASSSSGTELYGYT

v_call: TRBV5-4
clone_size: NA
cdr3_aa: ASSSPRGGDNGYT

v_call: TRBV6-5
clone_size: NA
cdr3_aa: ASSPGGLSRGYT

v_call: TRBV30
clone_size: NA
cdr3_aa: AWSPDRWEKLF

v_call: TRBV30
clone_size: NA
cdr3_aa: AWSGTGSRHEQY

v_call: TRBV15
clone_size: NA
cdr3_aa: ATSRDVGSGEQY

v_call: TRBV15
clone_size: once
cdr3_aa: ATSRGGRGMNTEAF

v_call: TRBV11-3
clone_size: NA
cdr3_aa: ASCRVQETQY

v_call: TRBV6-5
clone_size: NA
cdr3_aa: ASSYKGLAGETQY

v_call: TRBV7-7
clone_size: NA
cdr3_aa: ASSFERGDTQY

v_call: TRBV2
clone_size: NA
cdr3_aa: ASKTEDYNEQF

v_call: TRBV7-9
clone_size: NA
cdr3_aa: ASSLVGSGTSGMYEQY

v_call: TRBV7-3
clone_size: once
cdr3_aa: ASSKTGSGNEQF

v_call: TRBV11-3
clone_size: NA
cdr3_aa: ASSRRAGQETQY

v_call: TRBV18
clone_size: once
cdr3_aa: ASSLDRSGANVLT

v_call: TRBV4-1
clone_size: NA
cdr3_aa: ASSQGNGVQETQY

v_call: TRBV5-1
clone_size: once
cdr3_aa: ASSLRTPQDSPLH

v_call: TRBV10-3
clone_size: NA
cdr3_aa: AISESGGNTEAF

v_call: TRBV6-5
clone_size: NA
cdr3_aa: ASSYSGEQETQY

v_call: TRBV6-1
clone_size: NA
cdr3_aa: ASSLRDIRNEKLF

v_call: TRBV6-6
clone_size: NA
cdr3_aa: ASTKESSNQPQH

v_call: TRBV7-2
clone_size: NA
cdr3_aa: ASSHLAGAGYTGELF

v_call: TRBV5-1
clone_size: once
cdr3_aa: ASSPYLAGGHQETQY

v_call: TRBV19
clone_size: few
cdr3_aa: ASYSGNTIY

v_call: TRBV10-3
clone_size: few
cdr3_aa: AISEVGRGRKGTGELF

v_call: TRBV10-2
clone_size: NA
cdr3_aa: ASSEDGPGQPQH

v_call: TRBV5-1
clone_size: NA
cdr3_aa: ASSLGSIGQPTQY

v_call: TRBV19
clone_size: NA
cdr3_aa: ASSTGQVYQPQH

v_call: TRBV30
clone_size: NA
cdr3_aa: AWSVRRGSGNTIY